These 29 T cell receptor beta chains were sequenced from one sample in a study of blood T cell repertoires in COVID-19 (dated by TCRdb to the early 2020s). Library prep was done by the immunoSEQ multiplex PCR assay. TCRdb holds this immuneACCESS table with in-frame rearrangements only. Some clones are missing; in checked studies, unresolved V genes explain under half, and the rest has no known cause. A total of 50,000 to 75,000 clones appear in this sample, 70% to 85% of them only once. About 20% of the sample is in the top ten clones. What was sequenced was peripheral blood. The receptors originated from a man aged 55 to 70 with acute or convalescent COVID-19.

The V and J genes are TRBV7-3 and TRBJ2-5, with TRBD2 identical over 7 bases. The V segment lost 5 bases and the J segment 5 bases; nucleotides outside the gene matches: 5. The CDR3 covers 13 residues. Germline values: CDR1 SGHTA, CDR2 FQGTGA. The CDR3 DNA reads as TGTGCCAGCAGCCGGGGAGGGTTGGAGACCCAGTACTTC. This encodes CASSRGGLETQYF.

The genes are TRBV5-3 and TRBJ1-6; no clear D. TRBV5-3 is flagged as an ORF with uncertain function. The V and J ends lost 4 bases and 8 bases respectively, with 16 bases between them. This CDR3 spans 15 amino acids. The CDR3 spells CARSLVGGSHSPLHF. The CDR3 DNA sequence: TGTGCCAGAAGCCTTGTTGGAGGCTCTCATTCACCCCTCCACTTT.

This chain connects TRBV3-1 (or the pseudogene TRBV3-2) to TRBJ2-7; 12 nucleotides line up with TRBD1. The length of the CDR3 is 14 residues. In germline, CDR1 is LGHDT, CDR2 YNNKEL (reference sequence). J was trimmed by 4 bases and V by 4 bases; bases with no gene match: 2. CDR3 protein: CASSRGQGAYEQYF. CDR3 coding DNA: TGTGCCAGCAGCCGGGGACAGGGGGCTTACGAGCAGTACTTC.

The V and J genes are TRBV5-1 and TRBJ2-1; TRBD2 matches at 14 bases. With V trimmed by 4 bases and J by 0 bases, 6 bases remained unmatched. The CDR3 is 18 residues long. The germline CDR1 and CDR2 sequences are SGHRS and YFSETQ. CDR3 DNA: TGCGCCAGCAGCCCGGGACTAGCGGGAGCGCGCTCCTACAATGAGCAGTTCTTC. Protein product: CASSPGLAGARSYNEQFF.

The genes are TRBV2 and TRBJ1-4, with TRBD1 identical over 7 bases. The CDR3 loop spans 15 amino acids. Germline assignment: CDR1 SNHLY and CDR2 FYNNEI. J was trimmed by 3 bases and V by 3 bases; bases with no gene match: 4. This CDR3 is CASSETGRANEKLFF. Here the CDR3 DNA reads TGTGCCAGCAGTGAGACAGGGCGAGCTAATGAAAAACTGTTTTTT.

The rearrangement uses TRBV12-3 or TRBV12-4 and TRBJ2-2; D gene unclear. This CDR3 contains 13 residues. V lost 7 bases, J lost 6 bases, and 12 bases lay in between. CDR3 loop: CASTYRPAGELFF. CDR3 nucleotide sequence: TGTGCCAGCACCTACAGACCCGCCGGGGAGCTGTTTTTT.

This chain connects TRBV27 to TRBJ1-2, with 9 bases matching TRBD1. This CDR3 is built from 15 residues. V shed 4 bases and J 8 bases; nucleotides not matched to a gene: 11. CDR1 is MNHEY and CDR2 is SMNVEV in the germline V gene (reference sequence). CDR3 loop: CASSSLSGQGGGYTF. CDR3 nucleotide sequence: TGTGCCAGCAGTTCATTATCGGGACAGGGAGGGGGCTACACCTTC.

The chain is built from TRBV19 and TRBJ1-6, with no clear D. The CDR3 has 11 amino acids. Trimming removed 4 bases at V and 14 bases at J, with 9 bases between. From germline, CDR1 is LNHDA and CDR2 SQIVND (reference sequence). CDR3 DNA: TGTGCCAGTAGTAACACAGTCGCCCTCCACTTT. Residues: CASSNTVALHF.

This rearrangement joins TRBV9 to TRBJ2-3, with D maybe TRBD1 (5 bases). V lost 0 bases, J lost 4 bases, and 6 bases lay in between. The CDR3 spans 13 residues. Germline CDR1 SGDLS, CDR2 YYNGEE. For the CDR3, the DNA is TGTGCCAGCAGCGTAGGACAGCCAGATACGCAGTATTTT. Translation gives CASSVGQPDTQYF. The variable domain in full, completed from reference TRBV9 and TRBJ2-3, reads DSGVTQTPKHLITATGQRVTLRCSPRSGDLSVYWYQQSLDQGLQFLIQYYNGEERAKGNILERFSAQQFPDLHSELNLSSLELGDSALYFCASSVGQPDTQYFGPGTRLTVL.

This chain joins TRBV19 and TRBJ2-2, with TRBD2 identical over 10 bases. The V gene's germline CDR1 is LNHDA and CDR2 SQIVND (reference sequence). The CDR3 runs to 18 residues. V was pared by 5 bases and J by 1 base, with 10 bases of the junction left unmatched. The CDR3 DNA follows: TGTGCCAGTAGTGCCGCCCGGACTAGCGGATGGAACACCGGGGAGCTGTTTTTT. Translated: CASSAARTSGWNTGELFF.

The chain has TRBV6-5 and TRBJ2-1, with TRBD2 matching over 11 bases. Germline CDR1 is MNHEY and CDR2 is SVGAGI. Losses at the gene ends were 6 bases for V and 3 bases for J; bases not matched to a gene: 4. The CDR3 totals 15 residues. For the CDR3, the DNA is TGTGCCAGCAGATCTCTAGCGGGAGGCTACAATGAGCAGTTCTTC. Protein sequence: CASRSLAGGYNEQFF.

The chain recombines TRBV24-1 with TRBJ1-2, with no clear D. CDR3 length: 17 residues. CDR1 and CDR2 from the germline V gene are KGHDR and SFDVKD. Deletions cut 3 bases from V and 4 bases from J, with 20 bases between. The CDR3 sequence is CATSDLRTAAAPYGYTF. The CDR3 DNA is TGTGCCACCAGTGATCTCCGGACTGCGGCAGCCCCCTATGGCTACACCTTC.

J is TRBJ2-3 and V is TRBV5-1; 8 bases are a match to TRBD1. V shed 4 bases and J 2 bases; nucleotides not matched to a gene: 3. The CDR3 is made up of 14 amino acids. Looked up from germline, CDR1 is SGHRS and CDR2 is YFSETQ. In DNA, the CDR3 is TGCGCCAGCAGCGCGGACAGGGTCACAGATACGCAGTATTTT. It codes for CASSADRVTDTQYF.

J is TRBJ2-1 and V is TRBV5-6; D ambiguous. The germline CDR1 and CDR2 sequences are SGHDT and YYEEEE. The CDR3 length is 12 residues. V shed 2 bases and J shed 10 bases, with 10 bases lying between them. This chain's CDR3 is CASSFWPQEQFF. DNA for the CDR3: TGTGCCAGCAGCTTCTGGCCCCAGGAGCAGTTCTTC.

The chain couples TRBV6-5 to TRBJ2-1; TRBD2 might be the D (6 bases). V dropped 6 bases and J dropped 7 bases, with 16 bases sitting between them. Germline CDR1 and CDR2: MNHEY and SVGAGI. The CDR3 loop spans 14 amino acids. This chain's CDR3 is CASRPAAGRNEQFF. CDR3 bases: TGTGCCAGCAGGCCGGCCGCGGGACGGAATGAGCAGTTCTTC.

The chain uses TRBV13 and TRBJ1-1; TRBD1 matches at 8 bases. The trim removed 0 bases at V and 3 bases at J, leaving 15 bases unmatched. Germline V gene data show CDR1 as PRHDT and CDR2 as FYEKMQ (reference sequence). The CDR3 has 19 amino acids. Written as DNA, the CDR3 is TGTGCCAGCAGCTTAGGAACCGATTTCCGACAGGGGATAGACACTGAAGCTTTCTTT. Residues: CASSLGTDFRQGIDTEAFF.

The gene calls are TRBV29-1 and TRBJ2-5; 8 bases fit TRBD1. V shed 6 bases and J 1 base; nucleotides not matched to a gene: 4. Germline V CDR1 and CDR2: SQVTM, ANQGSEA. This CDR3 has 13 amino acids. CDR3 region: CSVEQGGQETQYF. The CDR3 DNA follows: TGCAGCGTCGAACAGGGGGGCCAAGAGACCCAGTACTTC.

The chain links TRBV7-9 to TRBJ2-1, with 10 bases matching TRBD2. Looked up from germline, CDR1 is SEHNR and CDR2 is FQNEAQ (reference sequence). Trimming removed 2 bases from V and 7 bases from J; junction bases left unmatched: 5. The CDR3 has 15 residues. As DNA, the CDR3 is TGTGCCAGCAGCTTACTAGCGGGAGTGTCAAATGAGCAGTTCTTC. This sequence encodes CASSLLAGVSNEQFF.

This clone has a handful of counts. The chain is built from TRBV5-1 and TRBJ2-7, with D possibly matching TRBD1 (6 bases). In germline, CDR1 is SGHRS, CDR2 YFSETQ. V was pared by 0 bases and J by 5 bases, with 15 bases between. The CDR3 spans 15 residues. This CDR3 reads CASSLGMGHHDEQYF. In DNA, the CDR3 is TGCGCCAGCAGCTTGGGGATGGGACATCACGACGAGCAGTACTTC.

The V gene is TRBV6-6, the J gene TRBJ1-3; D uncertain. The CDR3 loop spans 13 amino acids. With 6 bases removed from V and 0 bases from J, the gap between germline ends came to 6 bases. Germline lookup yields CDR1 MNHNY and CDR2 SVGAGI (reference sequence). Here the CDR3 DNA reads TGTGCCAGCAGCCCAAACTCTGGAAACACCATATATTTT. Translation: CASSPNSGNTIYF.

The chain combines TRBV10-2 with TRBJ1-1, with D maybe TRBD1 (6 bases). Germline V gives CDR1 WSHSY, CDR2 SAAADI. The CDR3 runs 13 residues. With 8 bases removed from V and 0 bases from J, the gap between germline ends came to 10 bases. The CDR3 region has the DNA TGCGCCAGCTCAACAGGGATGAACACTGAAGCTTTCTTT. As protein: CASSTGMNTEAFF.

The CDR3 loop is CASSQVSVRETDEQFF. DNA for the CDR3: TGTGCCAGCAGCCAGGTGTCGGTCCGGGAGACCGATGAGCAGTTCTTC. This rearrangement joins TRBV7-9 to TRBJ2-1, with a tentative D call TRBD2 (6 bases). Trimming pared 5 bases from V and 8 bases from J, leaving 22 bases between. The germline V gene has CDR1 SEHNR and CDR2 FQNEAQ (reference sequence). The CDR3 covers 16 residues.

This clone was observed once. The chain joins TRBV27 to TRBJ2-7; D might be TRBD1 (5 bases). Germline CDR1 and CDR2: MNHEY and SMNVEV (reference sequence). The CDR3 totals 15 residues. V was cut by 3 bases and J by 4 bases, with 16 bases left in between. The CDR3: CASSFSRAVSYEQYF. The DNA of the CDR3 is TGTGCCAGCAGTTTCTCCAGGGCGGTCTCATACGAGCAGTACTTC.

V and J are TRBV7-2 and TRBJ2-4, with 8 nucleotides matching TRBD2. Unmatched junction bases numbered 8, after V lost 3 bases and J lost 10 bases. The germline gives CDR1 SGHTA, CDR2 FQGNSA. This CDR3 has 14 amino acids. The CDR3 DNA reads as TGTGCCAGCAGCTTTGGTAGCGGGAATGTAATTCAGTACTTC. Its protein is CASSFGSGNVIQYF.

The genes are TRBV19 and TRBJ2-1, with 9 bases matching TRBD1. This CDR3 region has 15 residues. CDR1 is LNHDA and CDR2 is SQIVND in the germline V gene (reference sequence). J was trimmed by 7 bases and V by 5 bases; bases with no gene match: 9. The CDR3 loop is CASSPRQGGKNEQFF. The CDR3 DNA follows: TGTGCCAGTAGTCCAAGACAGGGGGGGAAGAATGAGCAGTTCTTC.

This chain links TRBV9 with TRBJ2-1; a possible D gene is TRBD2 (5 bases). The length of the CDR3 is 16 residues. V dropped 2 bases and J dropped 7 bases, with 19 bases sitting between them. The germline V gene has CDR1 SGDLS and CDR2 YYNGEE. The CDR3 bases are TGTGCCAGCAGCGTCCGGTCTCTAGCAGGTGGGAATGAGCAGTTCTTC. Encoded protein: CASSVRSLAGGNEQFF.

The chain couples TRBV29-1 to TRBJ1-1, with D hard to call. V shed 5 bases and J shed 8 bases, with 9 bases lying between them. CDR3 length: 10 residues. Germline V gives CDR1 SQVTM, CDR2 ANQGSEA. CDR3 sequence: CSVFYLEAFF. CDR3 bases: TGCAGCGTTTTCTACCTCGAAGCTTTCTTT.

The rearrangement joins TRBV7-2 to TRBJ2-5, with TRBD2 as a possible D gene (5 bases). CDR3 size: 13 residues. Per the germline V gene, CDR1 is SGHTA and CDR2 is FQGNSA. V was cut by 2 bases and J by 7 bases, with 11 bases left in between. The CDR3: CASSLTTAGTQYF. The CDR3 nucleotides are TGTGCCAGCAGCTTAACGACCGCGGGGACCCAGTACTTC.

The V and J genes are TRBV5-8 and TRBJ2-2; 7 bases are a match to TRBD1. The length of the CDR3 is 11 residues. The ends lost 2 bases at V and 17 bases at J; junction bases unmatched: 6. Germline V gene data show CDR1 as SGHTS and CDR2 as YDEGEE. CDR3 nucleotide sequence: TGTGCCAGCAGCTTCAACAGGGGCGCATTTTTT. Amino acid sequence: CASSFNRGAFF.